Reported below is one T cell receptor beta chain. The table came from immunoSEQ multiplex PCR; TCRdb's copy has only in-frame clones and leaves some out. The sample comprises approximately 59,000 clones, roughly 96% of which are singletons, and about 3% rests with the top ten. The V end lost 2 bases, the J end lost 0 bases, and 9 bases lay between the germline ends. CDR1 is SGHTA, CDR2 FQGTGA, per germline. The CDR3 extends over 15 amino acids. This sample was taken from a study of technical replicates of blood from a handful of donors. The chain couples TRBV7-3 to TRBJ2-3, with D perhaps TRBD1 (5 bases). The sequenced sample was PBMCs. This TCR came from a human donor in good health. Some clones in this sample may be carry-over from other donors' samples. The CDR3 is CASSLRQGSTDTQYF. The CDR3 nucleotides are TGTGCCAGCAGCTTACGTCAGGGAAGCACAGATACGCAGTATTTT.